Following are 10 T cell receptor beta chains from one sample sequenced in a study of spatial heterogeneity in lung cancer. Each CDR3 protein gets one entry after TCRdb re-called the 5' RACE reads with MiXCR. Seen here are around 89,000 distinct CDR3 sequences, over 9.5% observed once, and the top ten hold 35% to 45%. Regarding time point: sample taken at primary tumor resection. No cell sorting; template was whole RNA from tumor, lung tissue or PBMC. Source: PBMCs, taken at surgery. The receptors here all came from a male donor with early-stage non-small cell lung cancer.

This clonotype has a handful of counts. This chain's CDR3 is CASSQDGGTPTDTQYF. The CDR3 DNA follows: TGTGCCAGCAGCCAAGATGGAGGGACCCCCACAGATACGCAGTATTTT. The V and J genes are TRBV4-2 and TRBJ2-3; D may be TRBD2 (6 bases). The CDR3 contains 16 residues. Trimming left V 0 bases short and J 2 bases short, with 12 bases between. CDR1 is LGHNA and CDR2 is YNFKEQ in the germline V gene.

This clonotype has a count of ten or more. This chain links TRBV29-1 with TRBJ2-3; TRBD1 agrees at 9 bases. This CDR3 has 16 amino acids. Germline V gene lookup returns CDR1 SQVTM and CDR2 ANQGSEA. Trimming at V came to 0 bases and at J to 5 bases, leaving 9 bases not matched to a gene. The CDR3 bases are TGCAGCGTTGAAGATCGGGGGACAGGGTCCCTAGATACGCAGTATTTT. This translates into CSVEDRGTGSLDTQYF.

This clonotype has just a few counts. In DNA form, the CDR3 reads TGTGCCAGCAGTCCGACAGGGGGCTATGGCTACACCTTC. Amino acid sequence: CASSPTGGYGYTF. V is TRBV28 and J is TRBJ1-2, with 9 bases that match TRBD1. CDR3 length: 13 amino acids. Per the germline V gene, CDR1 is MDHEN and CDR2 is SYDVKM. V lost 5 bases to trimming and J lost 4 bases; unmatched junction nucleotides: 2.

The sample holds many counts of this clonotype. The chain has TRBV12-3 or TRBV12-4 and TRBJ1-1; tentative D call: TRBD1 (6 bases). The ends were cut back, 6 bases at V and 6 bases at J, with 11 bases in the middle. This CDR3 spans 12 amino acids. CDR3 loop: CASSPDSSEAFF. CDR3 bases: TGTGCCAGCAGCCCGGACAGTTCTGAAGCTTTCTTT.

There are many counts of this clonotype. The chain employs TRBV9 and TRBJ2-2; the D gene is possibly TRBD2 (6 bases). Between the trimmed V and J ends, which lost 2 bases and 7 bases, there was a span of 12 bases. The CDR3 totals 14 residues. Germline CDR1 reads SGDLS; CDR2 reads YYNGEE. The CDR3 protein is CASSVGSEGGELFF. The CDR3 region has the DNA TGTGCCAGCAGCGTCGGTTCGGAGGGCGGGGAGCTGTTTTTT.

In this sample, this clonotype turned up many times. The rearrangement joins TRBV24-1 to TRBJ2-2; no definite D call. Germline CDR1 KGHDR, CDR2 SFDVKD. The CDR3 has 14 amino acids. The V end lost 5 bases, the J end lost 6 bases, and 12 bases lay between the germline ends. CDR3: CATSAISSSGELFF. The CDR3 DNA sequence: TGTGCCACCAGTGCCATCTCTTCTTCCGGGGAGCTGTTTTTT.

This clonotype came up a few times. As DNA, the CDR3 is TGTGCCAGCAGCGAGGGACTAGCGGGAGTTGAGCAGTACTTC. Encoded protein: CASSEGLAGVEQYF. The V call is TRBV9, the J call TRBJ2-7, with 14 nucleotides matching TRBD2. The germline V gene has CDR1 SGDLS and CDR2 YYNGEE. V shed 3 bases and J 7 bases; nucleotides not matched to a gene: 3. This CDR3 spans 14 amino acids.

This chain uses TRBV7-4 with TRBJ1-5; TRBD1 matches at 7 bases. Germline CDR1 is SGHVT and CDR2 is SQSDAQ. This CDR3 has 17 amino acids. Trimming at V came to 5 bases and at J to 3 bases, leaving 13 bases not matched to a gene. CDR3 bases: TGTGCCAGCAGCCCCGCCGACGGGACAGTATTCAATCAGCCCCAGCATTTT. Protein sequence: CASSPADGTVFNQPQHF. The full variable domain, its missing parts supplied by reference TRBV7-4 and TRBJ1-5, is GAGVSQSPRYKVAKRGRDVALRCDSISGHVTLYWYRQTLGQGSEVLTYSQSDAQRDKSGRPSGRFSAERPERSVSTLKIQRTEQGDSAVYLCASSPADGTVFNQPQHFGDGTRLSIL.

This clonotype was seen only a few times. This sequence joins TRBV9 and TRBJ2-7; 11 bases are a match to TRBD2. Germline CDR1 SGDLS, CDR2 YYNGEE. Losses at the gene ends were 0 bases for V and 9 bases for J; bases not matched to a gene: 8. The length of the CDR3 is 15 residues. The CDR3 region is CASSVGETSGIRQYF. In DNA form, the CDR3 reads TGTGCCAGCAGCGTAGGGGAGACTAGCGGGATACGGCAGTACTTC.

This sequence joins TRBV12-3 or TRBV12-4 and TRBJ2-2, with D tentatively TRBD1 (6 bases). The CDR3 totals 16 residues. Trimming took off 4 bases at V and 1 base at J, with 13 bases between the two ends. The CDR3 reads CASSSRGVGNTGELFF. The CDR3 region has the DNA TGTGCCAGCAGTTCCAGGGGAGTGGGGAACACCGGGGAGCTGTTTTTT.